A selection of T cell receptor beta chains follows, all from one sample in a study of breast tumors, draining lymph nodes, adjacent tissues. TCRdb re-called the multiplex PCR reads through MiXCR, storing one row per CDR3 protein. The table records under 70,000 distinct CDR3 sequences, approximately 40% of them present only once. The sequencing sample was made of breast tumor tissue. These receptors were collected from a female donor with breast cancer. Some clones in this sample may be carry-over from other donors' samples. CDR3s include the opening cysteine and the closing phenylalanine or tryptophan.

v_gene,j_gene,CDR3aa
TRBV19,TRBJ1-5,CASKGVGNQPQHF
TRBV6-2/TRBV6-3,TRBJ2-1,CASSSTSGGPESSYNEQFF
TRBV7-7,TRBJ2-3,CASSSTGTKKADTQYF
TRBV6-5,TRBJ2-1,CASSYVGSGSSYNEQFF
TRBV20-1,TRBJ2-1,CSARRAGQVNEQFF
TRBV12-3/TRBV12-4,TRBJ1-4,CASSDSEKLFF
TRBV18,TRBJ2-1,CASSPLVTYNEQFF
TRBV6-1,TRBJ2-1,CATKSGGGNNEQFF
TRBV20-1,TRBJ1-5,CSTVAGEVYQPQHF
TRBV6-1,TRBJ1-1,CASSERTNTEAFF
TRBV25-1,TRBJ1-4,CASRDPGTPDEKLFF
TRBV7-2,TRBJ1-5,CASSLGGARGANQPQHF
TRBV30,TRBJ2-5,CAWTDGLGAKTQYF
TRBV11-3,TRBJ1-4,CASSLTGGHEKLFF
TRBV6-5,TRBJ2-7,CASSYHGGAAYEQYF
TRBV24-1,TRBJ2-6,CATSDPGSSGANVLTF
TRBV28,TRBJ2-7,CASGNYEQYF
TRBV25-1,TRBJ2-5,CASSGTGVQETQYF
TRBV18,TRBJ1-6,CASSLPVPNSPLHF
TRBV5-5,TRBJ2-5,CASSSWTGEETQYF
TRBV2,TRBJ1-3,CASSDRSSGNTIYF
TRBV20-1,TRBJ2-2,CSARDRAAGELFF
TRBV15,TRBJ2-3,CATSRDLRGADTQYF
TRBV27,TRBJ2-3,CASSSRLAGGSTDTQYF
TRBV6-6,TRBJ2-7,CASSLADRDLGEQYF
TRBV5-1,TRBJ2-7,CASNGLAGGDAHEQYF
TRBV6-5,TRBJ2-1,CASSYKLGVNEQFF
TRBV13,TRBJ2-4,CASNLQGAKNIQYF
TRBV20-1,TRBJ2-1,CSARLTSGGARAEQFF
TRBV6-1,TRBJ2-5,CASRRLAGNQETQYF
TRBV5-1,TRBJ2-2,CASSSDRGRGELFF
TRBV5-1,TRBJ1-3,CASSLAKTGGNTIYF
TRBV19,TRBJ1-2,CASSISGVGSYGYTF
TRBV12-3/TRBV12-4,TRBJ2-5,CASSPERGGQETQYF
TRBV2,TRBJ1-5,CASSVGGVGNQPQHF
TRBV3-1,TRBJ2-3,CASSQDQGWADTQYF
TRBV24-1,TRBJ1-2,CATSEPGTGVSRTF
TRBV6-5,TRBJ2-1,CASSRQFSYNEQFF
TRBV12-3/TRBV12-4,TRBJ2-6,CASSFRPLSGANVLTF
TRBV6-1,TRBJ2-5,CASSPGTSGRQETQYF